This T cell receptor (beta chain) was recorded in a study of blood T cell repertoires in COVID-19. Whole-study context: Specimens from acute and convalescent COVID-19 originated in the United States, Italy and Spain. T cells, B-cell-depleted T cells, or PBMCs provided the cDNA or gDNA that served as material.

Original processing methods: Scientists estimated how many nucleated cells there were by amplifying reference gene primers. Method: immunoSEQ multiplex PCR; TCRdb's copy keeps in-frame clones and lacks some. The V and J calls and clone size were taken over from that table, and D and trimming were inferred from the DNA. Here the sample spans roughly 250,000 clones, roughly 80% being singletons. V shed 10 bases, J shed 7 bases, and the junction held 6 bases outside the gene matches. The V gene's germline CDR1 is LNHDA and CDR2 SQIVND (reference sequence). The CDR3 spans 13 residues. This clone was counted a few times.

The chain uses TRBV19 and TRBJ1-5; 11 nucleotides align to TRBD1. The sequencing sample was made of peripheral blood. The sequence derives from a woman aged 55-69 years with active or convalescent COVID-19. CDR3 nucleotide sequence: TGTGCCACCGCGGGACAGGGGGGCCAGCCCCAGCATTTT. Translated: CATAGQGGQPQHF.